This is a list of T cell receptor beta chains from one sample in a study of T-cell reconstitution after alpha-beta-depleted transplantation in children. In TCRdb, the PCR reads were re-called with MiXCR into one record per CDR3 protein. Altogether about 420,000 distinct CDR3 sequences are present, 15% to 20% being singletons, with the ten largest covering 25% to 30%. Sequencing used PBMCs, mostly from graft donor cells, obtained 360 days after TCRalphabeta/CD19-depleted stem cell transplant. Source of these receptors: a boy in the first two years of life who had a stem cell transplant for Wiskott-Aldrich syndrome, so the T cells may come from the graft donor. The CDR3 runs from the conserved cysteine through the conserved F or W. D genes are given only for firm matches. Clone size is stated in some rows and not others, as once, few, many or a class when expanded.

CDR3aa: CSTKRGGGADTQYF; CDR3nt: TGCAGTACTAAGCGGGGGGGCGGTGCAGATACGCAGTATTTT; abundance: -; j_gene: TRBJ2-3; v_gene: TRBV20-1; d_gene: TRBD2
CDR3aa: CASSYTGGRDEQFF; CDR3nt: TGTGCCAGCAGTTACACGGGGGGAAGAGATGAGCAGTTCTTC; abundance: -; j_gene: TRBJ2-1; v_gene: TRBV6-2/TRBV6-3; d_gene: TRBD2
CDR3aa: CASSLVGGLAYNEQFF; CDR3nt: TGCGCCAGCAGCTTGGTGGGGGGTTTGGCCTACAATGAGCAGTTCTTC; abundance: few; j_gene: TRBJ2-1; v_gene: TRBV5-1; d_gene: -
CDR3aa: CAISGLEPTGNEQFF; CDR3nt: TGTGCCATCAGTGGACTGGAACCTACAGGCAATGAGCAGTTCTTC; abundance: -; j_gene: TRBJ2-1; v_gene: TRBV10-3; d_gene: -
CDR3aa: CASSLSGHLNEQFF; CDR3nt: TGTGCCAGCAGCTTAAGCGGGCACCTCAATGAGCAGTTCTTC; abundance: -; j_gene: TRBJ2-1; v_gene: TRBV11-2; d_gene: -
CDR3aa: CATGHFGTSGSYEQYF; CDR3nt: TGTGCCACCGGACACTTTGGGACTAGCGGGAGTTACGAGCAGTACTTC; abundance: -; j_gene: TRBJ2-7; v_gene: TRBV10-3; d_gene: TRBD2
CDR3aa: CASSPGHSRGFSGNTIYF; CDR3nt: TGTGCCAGCAGCCCGGGACATTCGAGGGGGTTCTCTGGAAACACCATATATTTT; abundance: -; j_gene: TRBJ1-3; v_gene: TRBV6-1; d_gene: -
CDR3aa: CASSTRGRTGYEQYF; CDR3nt: TGTGCCAGCTCAACCCGGGGACGGACAGGCTACGAGCAGTACTTC; abundance: -; j_gene: TRBJ2-7; v_gene: TRBV18; d_gene: TRBD1
CDR3aa: CATNSGRAGNEQFF; CDR3nt: TGTGCCACCAACTCAGGGAGGGCCGGCAATGAGCAGTTCTTC; abundance: few; j_gene: TRBJ2-1; v_gene: TRBV15; d_gene: TRBD2
CDR3aa: CASSHGPGPAYEQYF; CDR3nt: TGCGCCAGCAGCCACGGACCCGGCCCCGCCTACGAGCAGTACTTC; abundance: -; j_gene: TRBJ2-7; v_gene: TRBV4-1; d_gene: -
CDR3aa: CASSQDPSPPATDTQYF; CDR3nt: TGTGCCAGCAGCCAAGATCCGTCCCCTCCTGCCACAGATACGCAGTATTTT; abundance: -; j_gene: TRBJ2-3; v_gene: TRBV3-1; d_gene: -
CDR3aa: CASSPNQGAVGETQYF; CDR3nt: TGTGCCAGCAGTCCTAATCAGGGGGCTGTGGGCGAGACCCAGTACTTC; abundance: -; j_gene: TRBJ2-5; v_gene: TRBV12-3/TRBV12-4; d_gene: TRBD1
CDR3aa: CASSSGLAVYNEQFF; CDR3nt: TGTGCCAGCAGTTCGGGACTAGCGGTATACAATGAGCAGTTCTTC; abundance: -; j_gene: TRBJ2-1; v_gene: TRBV27; d_gene: TRBD2
CDR3aa: CASSSTNRFSPLHF; CDR3nt: TGTGCCAGCAGTTCGACAAACAGATTTTCACCCCTCCACTTT; abundance: -; j_gene: TRBJ1-6; v_gene: TRBV27; d_gene: -
CDR3aa: CASSLTSGGRGGNEQFF; CDR3nt: TGTGCCAGCAGTTTGACTAGCGGGGGGCGAGGGGGCAATGAGCAGTTCTTC; abundance: few; j_gene: TRBJ2-1; v_gene: TRBV12-3/TRBV12-4; d_gene: TRBD2
CDR3aa: CASSSGWVRAFF; CDR3nt: TGTGCCAGCAGCTCTGGGTGGGTGCGAGCTTTCTTT; abundance: many; j_gene: TRBJ1-1; v_gene: TRBV7-2; d_gene: -
CDR3aa: CASSLGTSGRAERDEQFF; CDR3nt: TGTGCCAGCAGCTTAGGGACTAGCGGGAGGGCCGAACGCGATGAGCAGTTCTTC; abundance: -; j_gene: TRBJ2-1; v_gene: TRBV11-1; d_gene: TRBD2
CDR3aa: CAIMEGRGYEQYF; CDR3nt: TGTGCCATCATGGAGGGTCGAGGCTACGAGCAGTACTTC; abundance: few; j_gene: TRBJ2-7; v_gene: TRBV10-3; d_gene: -
CDR3aa: CAISEPGTSGRLYF; CDR3nt: TGTGCCATCAGTGAGCCCGGGACTAGCGGGAGGCTGTACTTC; abundance: -; j_gene: TRBJ2-7; v_gene: TRBV10-3; d_gene: TRBD2
CDR3aa: CASSQGHRQGRTTSSYNEQFF; CDR3nt: TGCGCCAGCAGCCAAGGACATAGACAGGGGAGGACTACCTCGTCCTACAATGAGCAGTTCTTC; abundance: -; j_gene: TRBJ2-1; v_gene: TRBV4-1; d_gene: TRBD1
CDR3aa: CASSNLRAGGTDTQYF; CDR3nt: TGTGCCAGCAGCAATCTTAGGGCGGGGGGGACAGATACGCAGTATTTT; abundance: -; j_gene: TRBJ2-3; v_gene: TRBV21-1; d_gene: -
CDR3aa: CASSLNGPRGLRVDEQYF; CDR3nt: TGCGCCAGCAGCCTTAATGGTCCACGGGGACTCAGAGTTGACGAGCAGTACTTC; abundance: -; j_gene: TRBJ2-7; v_gene: TRBV5-1; d_gene: -
CDR3aa: CASSLQGSYSYEQYF; CDR3nt: TGTGCCAGCAGTTTACAGGGTAGTTACTCCTACGAGCAGTACTTC; abundance: -; j_gene: TRBJ2-7; v_gene: TRBV27; d_gene: -
CDR3aa: CASSQRGREAFF; CDR3nt: TGTGCCAGCAGTCAGCGTGGGCGAGAAGCTTTCTTT; abundance: -; j_gene: TRBJ1-1; v_gene: TRBV12-3/TRBV12-4; d_gene: -
CDR3aa: CASSAGTWGSYEQYF; CDR3nt: TGTGCCAGCAGTGCCGGGACTTGGGGGTCCTACGAGCAGTACTTC; abundance: few; j_gene: TRBJ2-7; v_gene: TRBV12-3/TRBV12-4; d_gene: -
CDR3aa: CASSLTYPTDTQYF; CDR3nt: TGTGCCAGCAGTCTAACCTACCCCACAGATACGCAGTATTTT; abundance: few; j_gene: TRBJ2-3; v_gene: TRBV27; d_gene: -
CDR3aa: CASSQARDPLGTDTQYF; CDR3nt: TGTGCCAGCAGCCAAGCCCGGGATCCACTGGGGACAGATACGCAGTATTTT; abundance: few; j_gene: TRBJ2-3; v_gene: TRBV3-1; d_gene: -
CDR3aa: CASSSIAVGPYEQYF; CDR3nt: TGTGCCAGCAGCTCAATAGCGGTAGGCCCCTACGAGCAGTACTTC; abundance: -; j_gene: TRBJ2-7; v_gene: TRBV7-2; d_gene: -
CDR3aa: CASSQDRGTGLSEQFF; CDR3nt: TGCGCCAGCAGCCAAGATAGGGGGACAGGGTTGAGTGAGCAGTTCTTC; abundance: many; j_gene: TRBJ2-1; v_gene: TRBV4-1; d_gene: TRBD1
CDR3aa: CASSEALRRAMNEQFF; CDR3nt: TGTGCCAGCAGTGAAGCGCTTCGGAGGGCCATGAATGAGCAGTTCTTC; abundance: -; j_gene: TRBJ2-1; v_gene: TRBV2; d_gene: -
CDR3aa: CASSPFPSGNSNEQFF; CDR3nt: TGTGCCAGCAGCCCCTTTCCTAGCGGGAACTCTAATGAGCAGTTCTTC; abundance: few; j_gene: TRBJ2-1; v_gene: TRBV7-2; d_gene: TRBD2
CDR3aa: CATSSPGDGGYGYTF; CDR3nt: TGTGCCACCAGCAGCCCCGGGGACGGCGGGTATGGCTACACCTTC; abundance: few; j_gene: TRBJ1-2; v_gene: TRBV15; d_gene: -
CDR3aa: CSADTRQGTDTQYF; CDR3nt: TGCAGTGCTGACACCCGACAGGGAACAGATACGCAGTATTTT; abundance: -; j_gene: TRBJ2-3; v_gene: TRBV20-1; d_gene: TRBD1
CDR3aa: CASSLVRGGKNEKLFF; CDR3nt: TGTGCCAGCAGCTTAGTCCGGGGAGGAAAGAATGAAAAACTGTTTTTT; abundance: -; j_gene: TRBJ1-4; v_gene: TRBV7-9; d_gene: -
CDR3aa: CASSYWGQDTQYF; CDR3nt: TGTGCCAGCAGTTATTGGGGGCAAGATACGCAGTATTTT; abundance: few; j_gene: TRBJ2-3; v_gene: TRBV6-2/TRBV6-3; d_gene: -
CDR3aa: CASTAGGGLGYGYTF; CDR3nt: TGTGCCAGTACCGCAGGGGGGGGCCTGGGCTATGGCTACACCTTC; abundance: few; j_gene: TRBJ1-2; v_gene: TRBV19; d_gene: TRBD1
CDR3aa: CASSLGGYQETQYF; CDR3nt: TGCGCCAGCAGCTTGGGCGGATACCAAGAGACCCAGTACTTC; abundance: few; j_gene: TRBJ2-5; v_gene: TRBV5-1; d_gene: -
CDR3aa: CASSPPKGHPLNQPQHF; CDR3nt: TGTGCCAGCTCACCACCGAAGGGCCACCCGTTAAATCAGCCCCAGCATTTT; abundance: -; j_gene: TRBJ1-5; v_gene: TRBV18; d_gene: -
CDR3aa: CASSSRAYNEQFF; CDR3nt: TGCGCCAGCAGCTCTAGGGCCTACAATGAGCAGTTCTTC; abundance: many; j_gene: TRBJ2-1; v_gene: TRBV5-1; d_gene: -
CDR3aa: CASSTGTFGTQYF; CDR3nt: TGTGCCAGTAGTACCGGGACTTTTGGGACCCAGTACTTC; abundance: few; j_gene: TRBJ2-5; v_gene: TRBV19; d_gene: -
CDR3aa: CASRDRAGGYNEQFF; CDR3nt: TGTGCCAGCAGAGACAGGGCGGGGGGATACAATGAGCAGTTCTTC; abundance: -; j_gene: TRBJ2-1; v_gene: TRBV2; d_gene: -
CDR3aa: CASRDHNNEQFF; CDR3nt: TGTGCCAGCCGAGACCACAACAATGAGCAGTTCTTC; abundance: few; j_gene: TRBJ2-1; v_gene: TRBV12-3/TRBV12-4; d_gene: -
CDR3aa: CASSFPGQATDTQYF; CDR3nt: TGTGCCAGCTCCTTTCCCGGACAGGCCACAGATACGCAGTATTTT; abundance: -; j_gene: TRBJ2-3; v_gene: TRBV12-3/TRBV12-4; d_gene: TRBD1
CDR3aa: CAISAGTVPYEQYF; CDR3nt: TGTGCCATCAGTGCCGGGACGGTTCCTTACGAGCAGTACTTC; abundance: few; j_gene: TRBJ2-7; v_gene: TRBV10-3; d_gene: -